This T cell receptor beta chain originates from a study of blood T cell repertoires in COVID-19. V lost 5 bases, J lost 5 bases, and 1 base stayed unmatched. Germline V CDR1 and CDR2: MNHEY, SVGAGI. CDR3 length equals 13 residues. This clone was seen only a few times. The assay was immunoSEQ multiplex PCR, and TCRdb's table has in-frame clones only and misses some. This table holds 140,000 to 150,000 clones, over 75% found once. Sample: peripheral blood. V is TRBV6-5 and J is TRBJ1-5; 9 bases match TRBD1. This clonotype was sampled from a woman in her fifties or sixties with COVID-19, enrolled during active disease. The CDR3 region is CASSRQGDQPQHF. CDR3 sequence (DNA): TGTGCCAGCAGTAGACAGGGGGATCAGCCCCAGCATTTT.